This T cell receptor beta chain was sequenced for a study of cytomegalovirus exposure and HLA in healthy donors. Primers for the PCR totalled 60 Vbeta and 13 Jbeta. Method: immunoSEQ multiplex PCR; TCRdb's copy keeps in-frame clones and lacks some. The data show some 250,000 clones, about 81% seen once. Points on this clone: Its antigen is unidentified.

V was pared by 2 bases and J by 0 bases, with 5 bases of the junction left unmatched. CDR1 and CDR2 (germline): MNHEY, SMNVEV (reference sequence). The CDR3 is 16 residues long. Study observations and caveats: In a later analysis, at a false discovery rate of 0.05, under 20,000 TCR beta sequences were associated with HLA alleles. Productive status was seen about 87% or about 30% of the time for most TCR beta V segments in an earlier analysis. A later analysis appeared to link common viral pathogens to several of the most significant clusters.

The donors were healthy bone marrow donors. The sequencing sample was made of PBMCs. This chain joins TRBV27 and TRBJ2-5; 8 nucleotides match TRBD2. The clonotype originates from a woman aged 40 to 49 in good health and CMV-seropositive. For the CDR3, the DNA is TGTGCCAGCAGTTTAGGTAGCGGGGCCAACCAAGAGACCCAGTACTTC. This encodes CASSLGSGANQETQYF.